These 29 T cell receptor beta chains originate from one sample sequenced in a study of blood T cell repertoires in COVID-19. TCRdb's table, derived via immunoSEQ multiplex PCR, lists solely in-frame clones and lacks some. The table includes nearly 65,000 clones, around 84% detected once. Sequences were obtained from peripheral blood. These receptors all stem from a human donor in a cohort sampled during active COVID-19.

The chain couples TRBV7-2 to TRBJ2-1; 8 bases match TRBD2. Germline lookup yields CDR1 SGHTA and CDR2 FQGNSA. The CDR3 totals 15 residues. Trimming cost V 4 bases and J 12 bases; bases outside gene matches: 14. The DNA for the CDR3 is TGTGCCAGCAGCTCCTCAGCGGGAGCCAGGTTGGGGCAGTTCTTC. Residues: CASSSSAGARLGQFF.

The chain links TRBV6-5 to TRBJ2-6; 8 nucleotides agree with TRBD2. Germline assignment: CDR1 MNHEY and CDR2 SVGAGI. V dropped 6 bases and J dropped 0; count of bases not matched to a gene: 1. The CDR3 length is 15 residues. The CDR3 DNA sequence: TGTGCCAGCAGCGGGGGGGCCTCTGGGGCCAACGTCCTGACTTTC. Protein sequence: CASSGGASGANVLTF.

The chain employs TRBV13 and TRBJ2-7; 7 nucleotides match TRBD2. This CDR3 is 14 amino acids long. Trimming at V came to 0 bases and at J to 3 bases, leaving 2 bases not matched to a gene. Per the germline V gene, CDR1 is PRHDT and CDR2 is FYEKMQ (reference sequence). CDR3 in DNA: TGTGCCAGCAGCTTAGGCCTAGCGGACTACGAGCAGTACTTC. The encoded protein is CASSLGLADYEQYF.

This rearrangement joins TRBV6-2 or TRBV6-3 to TRBJ2-7; D may be TRBD2 (5 bases). V was shortened by 3 bases and J by 2 bases, with 14 bases between the two germline ends. The CDR3 has 15 residues. The germline V gene encodes CDR1 MNHEY and CDR2 SVGEGT. CDR3 amino acids: CASSYHRRSTYEQYF. Here the CDR3 DNA reads TGTGCCAGCAGTTATCATAGGAGGTCTACCTACGAGCAGTACTTC.

This clone was found a few times. Its ends do not fully match the called genes, so a read error is possible. The DNA for the CDR3 is TGTGCCAGCAGCCGTTACGGACAGGGGGCCGGCCCGCACCGCTTC. Encoded protein: CASSRYGQGAGPHRF. The chain carries TRBV5-6 and TRBJ2-7; TRBD1 agrees at 11 bases. Germline V gene sequence: CDR1 SGHDT, CDR2 YYEEEE. This CDR3 has 15 residues.

The chain recombines TRBV29-1 with TRBJ2-5; D perhaps matches TRBD2 (6 bases). V lost 3 bases to trimming and J lost 1 base, with 12 bases between them. Germline V gives CDR1 SQVTM, CDR2 ANQGSEA. This CDR3 has 14 residues. CDR3 protein: CSVEPRDFQETQYF. Here the CDR3 DNA reads TGCAGCGTTGAGCCCCGGGACTTCCAAGAGACCCAGTACTTC.

The chain carries TRBV5-4 and TRBJ2-7, with 8 bases aligning to TRBD1. The CDR3 is 14 amino acids. In germline, CDR1 is SGHNT, CDR2 YYREEE (reference sequence). V was clipped by 2 bases and J by 3 bases; unmatched bases: 4. CDR3 loop: CASSFQGQGYEQYF. The CDR3 DNA reads as TGTGCCAGCAGCTTCCAAGGACAGGGCTACGAGCAGTACTTC.

This chain connects TRBV4-3 to TRBJ1-1; D remains ambiguous. V lost 0 bases to trimming and J lost 0 bases, with 8 bases between them. The CDR3 sequence is 15 residues long. Germline CDR1 reads LGHNA; CDR2 reads YSLEER. Here the CDR3 reads CASSQDSSVNTEAFF. The DNA for the CDR3 is TGCGCCAGCAGCCAAGATTCATCAGTGAACACTGAAGCTTTCTTT.

This clone was recorded once. This chain links TRBV11-3 with TRBJ1-1, with TRBD1 as a possible D gene (5 bases). CDR3 length: 14 residues. V gave up 5 bases and J gave up 10 bases, with 20 bases separating them. CDR1 is SGHNT and CDR2 is YENEEA in the germline V gene. The CDR3 reads CASSVGRGDPRAFF. The DNA of the CDR3 is TGTGCCAGCAGCGTAGGCCGCGGGGACCCTAGAGCTTTCTTT.

The CDR3 protein is CASSPGFSGNTIYF. In DNA, the CDR3 is TGTGCCAGCAGTCCGGGTTTCTCTGGAAACACCATATATTTT. The V and J genes are TRBV6-5 and TRBJ1-3; D is unclear. The CDR3 sequence is 14 residues long. Per germline, CDR1 MNHEY and CDR2 SVGAGI. V was pared by 5 bases and J by 0 bases, with 8 bases between.

This clone has just one count. The chain couples TRBV6-5 to TRBJ1-2, with 10 bases that match TRBD1. The CDR3 spans 15 residues. J gave up 6 bases and V 5 bases, and 9 bases lay outside the gene matches. Germline assignment: CDR1 MNHEY and CDR2 SVGAGI. The CDR3 sequence is CASSTPTGGMNGYTF. The CDR3 DNA sequence: TGTGCCAGCAGTACCCCGACAGGGGGCATGAATGGCTACACCTTC.

This clone is a singleton in its sample. This chain links TRBV9 with TRBJ1-5; D may be TRBD1 (6 bases). Germline CDR1 SGDLS, CDR2 YYNGEE. Trimming cost V 4 bases and J 1 base, with 9 bases left between them. The CDR3 is 14 amino acids. CDR3 in DNA: TGTGCCAGCAGCTCGACAGGCAGCAATCAGCCCCAGCATTTT. Its translation is CASSSTGSNQPQHF.

This chain joins TRBV13 and TRBJ2-5, with 7 nucleotides matching TRBD1. Per germline, CDR1 PRHDT and CDR2 FYEKMQ (reference sequence). V shed 5 bases, J shed 5 bases, and the junction held 14 bases outside the gene matches. This CDR3 has 16 residues. Here the CDR3 reads CASSSRQGPRRETQYF. Written as DNA, the CDR3 is TGTGCCAGCAGCAGCAGACAGGGACCCCGCCGGGAGACCCAGTACTTC.

The J gene is TRBJ1-2, the V gene TRBV6-5, with TRBD1 matching 7 bases. Trimming removed 2 bases from V and 3 bases from J; junction bases left unmatched: 3. The V gene's germline CDR1 is MNHEY and CDR2 SVGAGI. The CDR3 loop spans 14 amino acids. The CDR3 spells CASSYLGTDYGYTF. DNA of the CDR3: TGTGCCAGCAGTTACCTTGGGACAGACTATGGCTACACCTTC.

The gene calls are TRBV7-2 and TRBJ2-7, with TRBD2 matching over 9 bases. This CDR3 has 16 residues. The germline V gene encodes CDR1 SGHTA and CDR2 FQGNSA. V lost 1 base, J lost 1 base, and 5 bases stayed unmatched. The CDR3 DNA reads as TGTGCCAGCAGCTTAGGACTAGCGGTACCTTCCTACGAGCAGTACTTC. It translates to CASSLGLAVPSYEQYF.

This rearrangement joins TRBV28 to TRBJ2-1; 9 positions agree with TRBD2. The CDR3 is 13 residues long. Germline assignment: CDR1 MDHEN and CDR2 SYDVKM. Trimming at V came to 6 bases and at J to 6 bases, leaving 3 bases not matched to a gene. CDR3 coding DNA: TGTGCCAGCAGCACAGCGGGGGGCAATGAGCAGTTCTTC. Translated: CASSTAGGNEQFF.

This sequence joins TRBV10-2 and TRBJ2-7, with 7 bases lining up with TRBD2. The germline CDR1 and CDR2 sequences are WSHSY and SAAADI. The V gene end was trimmed by 5 bases and the J gene end by 6 bases; junction bases not matched to a gene: 7. The CDR3 has 13 amino acids. The CDR3 region has the DNA TGCGCCAGCAGTCGCGGGACGGGGGGCGAGCAGTACTTC. It encodes CASSRGTGGEQYF.

Here the CDR3 reads CASSWGQGGISYEQYF. CDR3 coding DNA: TGTGCCAGCAGCTGGGGACAGGGAGGCATCTCCTACGAGCAGTACTTC. V gene TRBV5-6 combines with J gene TRBJ2-7, with 9 nucleotides matching TRBD1. Looked up from germline, CDR1 is SGHDT and CDR2 is YYEEEE. Trimming cost V 3 bases and J 0 bases; bases outside gene matches: 7. The CDR3 runs 16 residues.

V usage is TRBV4-1 and J usage is TRBJ2-2; 9 nucleotides match TRBD2. Per germline, CDR1 MGHRA and CDR2 YSYEKL. This CDR3 has 19 amino acids. J lost 3 bases, V lost 0 bases, and 11 bases had no gene match. CDR3 loop: CASSQDDHGTSIDTGELFF. The CDR3 DNA sequence: TGCGCCAGCAGCCAAGATGATCACGGGACTAGCATTGACACCGGGGAGCTGTTTTTT.

This rearrangement joins TRBV6-5 to TRBJ1-4; D is undetermined. The length of the CDR3 is 15 residues. CDR1 MNHEY and CDR2 SVGAGI come from the germline V gene. V lost 2 bases to trimming and J lost 0 bases, with 7 bases between them. The CDR3 sequence is CASSYTEATNEKLFF. The CDR3 DNA reads TGTGCCAGCAGTTACACGGAGGCAACTAATGAAAAACTGTTTTTT.

The genes are TRBV19 and TRBJ1-5, with TRBD1 matching 7 bases. This CDR3 has 15 amino acids. CDR1 is LNHDA, CDR2 SQIVND, per germline (reference sequence). J lost 4 bases, V lost 4 bases, and 7 bases had no gene match. CDR3 sequence reads: CASSRDRSFNQPQHF. In nucleotides, the CDR3 is TGTGCCAGTAGTAGGGACAGATCTTTTAATCAGCCCCAGCATTTT. The full variable domain, completed using reference TRBV19 and TRBJ1-5, is DGGITQSPKYLFRKEGQNVTLSCEQNLNHDAMYWYRQDPGQGLRLIYYSQIVNDFQKGDIAEGYSVSREKKESFPLTVTSAQKNPTAFYLCASSRDRSFNQPQHFGDGTRLSIL.

The rearrangement uses TRBV19 and TRBJ2-7, with a possible D match to TRBD1 (5 bases). The CDR3 loop spans 13 amino acids. V was shortened by 7 bases and J by 3 bases, with 13 bases between the two germline ends. CDR1 and CDR2 from the germline V gene are LNHDA and SQIVND (reference sequence). Here the CDR3 reads CASTGQLGYEQYF. CDR3 bases: TGTGCCAGTACAGGGCAATTAGGCTACGAGCAGTACTTC.

This clone was counted once. The chain uses TRBV28 and TRBJ1-1; TRBD1 might be the D (6 bases). Germline V CDR1 and CDR2: MDHEN, SYDVKM. The ends were cut back, 5 bases at V and 3 bases at J, with 16 bases in the middle. The CDR3 runs 15 residues. CDR3: CASSPAQGDYTEAFF. The CDR3 nucleotides are TGTGCCAGCAGTCCAGCACAGGGAGATTACACTGAAGCTTTCTTT.

The J gene is TRBJ2-7, the V gene TRBV27; 11 bases map to TRBD1. Germline V gives CDR1 MNHEY, CDR2 SMNVEV (reference sequence). This CDR3 contains 15 residues. V shed 4 bases and J 5 bases; nucleotides not matched to a gene: 7. The CDR3, as DNA: TGTGCCAGCAGTTCCCGGACAGGGGGCACCGACGAGCAGTACTTC. Protein sequence: CASSSRTGGTDEQYF.

The genes are TRBV6-6 and TRBJ2-7, with TRBD2 matching over 8 bases. The CDR3 consists of 15 residues. Germline V lookup: CDR1 MNHNY, CDR2 SVGAGI (reference sequence). J gave up 0 bases and V 2 bases, and 3 bases lay outside the gene matches. The CDR3 loop reads CASSYGAGASYEQYF. Here the CDR3 DNA reads TGTGCCAGCAGTTACGGAGCGGGGGCCTCCTACGAGCAGTACTTC.

This chain uses TRBV4-2 with TRBJ2-1; no reliable D call. The CDR3 is 12 amino acids. The ends were cut back, 0 bases at V and 13 bases at J, with 10 bases in the middle. CDR1 is LGHNA, CDR2 YNFKEQ, per germline. The CDR3 nucleotides read TGTGCCAGCAGCCAAGATGGTAGTTCTCAGTTCTTC. It specifies CASSQDGSSQFF.

The chain carries TRBV9 and TRBJ1-6; D possibly corresponds to TRBD1 (5 bases). The germline V gene encodes CDR1 SGDLS and CDR2 YYNGEE. V lost 3 bases and J 4 bases, leaving 8 bases between the germline ends. The CDR3 is made up of 14 amino acids. The CDR3 reads CASSEQVYNSPLHF. The CDR3 bases are TGTGCCAGCAGCGAACAGGTTTATAATTCACCCCTCCACTTT.

The genes are TRBV11-2 and TRBJ1-1; the D is unclear. Looked up from germline, CDR1 is SGHAT and CDR2 is FQNNGV. The CDR3 is made up of 14 amino acids. V shed 2 bases and J shed 4 bases, with 11 bases lying between them. The CDR3 DNA follows: TGTGCCAGCAGCTTAACCGGATCGGGCACTGAAGCTTTCTTT. This sequence encodes CASSLTGSGTEAFF.

About this clone: This sample includes further DNA sequences coding for the same CDR3. This chain joins TRBV9 and TRBJ2-7; 8 bases match TRBD1. From germline, CDR1 is SGDLS and CDR2 YYNGEE. V lost 5 bases and J lost 2; bases outside the gene matches: 3. The CDR3 consists of 13 residues. The CDR3 here is CASSGQGAYEQYF. DNA of the CDR3: TGTGCCAGCAGTGGACAGGGAGCCTACGAGCAGTACTTC.